The 10 T cell receptor beta chains listed next were all sequenced from one sample in a study of cytomegalovirus exposure and HLA in healthy donors. PCR involved 60 Vbeta and 13 Jbeta primers. The assay was immunoSEQ multiplex PCR, and TCRdb's table has in-frame clones only and misses some. This table lists approximately 120,000 clones. The sample taken for sequencing was PBMCs. The receptors stem from a man aged 18 to 29 in good health and CMV-seronegative.

The CDR3 loop reads CASSLLRAYEQYF. DNA for the CDR3: TGTGCCAGCAGCTTACTGCGAGCCTACGAGCAGTACTTC. V and J are TRBV7-9 and TRBJ2-7, with D uncertain. CDR3 size: 13 residues. Germline V gives CDR1 SEHNR, CDR2 FQNEAQ (reference sequence). V was pared by 2 bases and J by 2 bases, with 7 bases between.

This chain connects TRBV6-1 to TRBJ1-5; D call uncertain. The CDR3 consists of 15 residues. Per germline, CDR1 MNHNS and CDR2 SASEGT. Deletions cut 1 base from V and 7 bases from J, with 14 bases between. This CDR3 is CASSEVSKGSQPQHF. In DNA form, the CDR3 reads TGTGCCAGCAGTGAAGTTTCGAAAGGGAGCCAGCCCCAGCATTTT.

The J gene is TRBJ1-5, the V gene TRBV9, with D uncertain. CDR3 length equals 15 residues. The germline CDR1 and CDR2 sequences are SGDLS and YYNGEE. V was clipped by 0 bases and J by 5 bases, with 12 bases between them. The CDR3 loop reads CASSVDPGSHQPQHF. DNA for the CDR3: TGTGCCAGCAGCGTAGATCCGGGGTCCCATCAGCCCCAGCATTTT.

This chain links TRBV19 with TRBJ2-1, with D possibly matching TRBD2 (7 bases). V was trimmed by 7 bases and J by 4 bases, leaving 17 bases between them. Looked up from germline, CDR1 is LNHDA and CDR2 is SQIVND (reference sequence). This CDR3 spans 15 amino acids. CDR3 sequence reads: CASTRVGGAYNEQFF. The CDR3 coding sequence is TGTGCCAGTACTCGAGTTGGGGGGGCTTACAATGAGCAGTTCTTC.

V gene TRBV6-4 combines with J gene TRBJ1-2; 9 bases match TRBD1. This CDR3 is built from 13 residues. Germline values: CDR1 MRHNA, CDR2 SNTAGT. J gave up 11 bases and V 2 bases, and 6 bases lay outside the gene matches. CDR3 in amino acids: CASSDHGTGIYTF. CDR3 coding DNA: TGTGCCAGCAGTGACCATGGGACAGGGATTTACACCTTC.

This rearrangement joins TRBV5-4 to TRBJ1-5; no firm D call. Trimming took off 6 bases at V and 6 bases at J, with 13 bases between the two ends. The germline V gene encodes CDR1 SGHNT and CDR2 YYREEE (reference sequence). The CDR3 consists of 13 residues. The CDR3 region is CASNVRVAQPQHF. The CDR3 DNA reads TGTGCCAGCAACGTGCGGGTAGCTCAGCCCCAGCATTTT.

This sequence joins TRBV5-5 and TRBJ2-7, with D tentatively TRBD2 (5 bases). The CDR3 totals 13 residues. Trimming removed 3 bases from V and 3 bases from J, with 10 bases in between. The germline gives CDR1 SGHKS, CDR2 YYEKEE (reference sequence). DNA of the CDR3: TGTGCCAGCAGCTGGACGGGGATCTACGAGCAGTACTTC. Its translation is CASSWTGIYEQYF.

The genes are TRBV30 and TRBJ2-3; 7 bases are shared with TRBD1. Germline CDR1 GTSNPN, CDR2 SVGIG (reference sequence). The J segment lost 3 bases and the V segment lost 5 bases, leaving 14 bases of the junction unmatched. The CDR3 is 16 residues long. CDR3 region: CAWATQGIIRTDTQYF. CDR3 DNA: TGTGCCTGGGCAACACAGGGGATTATTAGGACAGATACGCAGTATTTT.

This chain connects TRBV10-3 to TRBJ2-7; no reliable D call. The V gene lost 6 bases and the J gene lost 3 bases, with 18 bases spanning the gap. CDR1 is ENHRY and CDR2 is SYGVKD in the germline V gene. This CDR3 spans 15 amino acids. The CDR3 reads CAIRGRGRLDYEQYF. The CDR3 DNA sequence: TGTGCCATCAGAGGCCGCGGAAGGCTCGACTACGAGCAGTACTTC.

The V call is TRBV5-1, the J call TRBJ1-1; TRBD1 agrees at 7 bases. Germline V gives CDR1 SGHRS, CDR2 YFSETQ. Trimming removed 2 bases from V and 10 bases from J; junction bases left unmatched: 14. The CDR3 runs 15 residues. The CDR3 DNA is TGCGCCAGCAGCTTCGGACAGGCTCAGGGGGTGTCAGCTTTCTTT. It yields the protein CASSFGQAQGVSAFF.